Listed here are 8 T cell receptor beta chains from one sample, sequenced in a study of regulatory T cells in long-lasting Graves disease. TCR beta libraries were built with iRepertoire HTBI primers and Arm-PCR of CDR3 regions. One entry per CDR3 protein results from TCRdb running MiXCR on the multiplex PCR reads. The sample consists of 440,000 or so distinct CDR3 sequences, more than 13% of them appearing once. The time point here: newly diagnosed GD, antithyroid drugs for less than 3 months. Extracted PBMC RNA gave rise to the TCR library. The same data also contributed to another study, on T cells in Graves' hyperthyroidism and ophthalmopathy.

The sequences come from peripheral blood mononuclear cells (PBMCs), collected at new diagnosis, from a patient treated with antithyroid drugs. The receptor set was obtained from a woman in her 30s with Graves disease.

A word on this clonotype: With a much larger clone just one base away, this may be a read error. The chain carries TRBV5-1 and TRBJ2-7; 9 bases map to TRBD2. CDR3 length: 15 residues. The germline gives CDR1 SGHRS, CDR2 YFSETQ. The ends lost 3 bases at V and 6 bases at J; junction bases unmatched: 10. CDR3 DNA: TGCGCCAGCAGCTCGCTGAATAGCGGGAGATCCGAGCAGTACTTC. Translating gives CASSSLNSGRSEQYF. Full variable domain (remainder filled in from reference TRBV5-1 and TRBJ2-7): KAGVTQTPRYLIKTRGQQVTLSCSPISGHRSVSWYQQTPGQGLQFLFEYFSETQRNKGNFPGRFSGRQFSNSRSEMNVSTLELGDSALYLCASSSLNSGRSEQYFGPGTRLTVT.

The chain recombines TRBV18 with TRBJ2-7; the match to TRBD2 covers 15 bases. Germline V gene sequence: CDR1 KGHSH, CDR2 LQKENI. V was pared by 2 bases and J by 7 bases, with 6 bases of the junction left unmatched. This CDR3 contains 16 residues. The CDR3 DNA is TGTGCCAGCTCACCAGGGACTAGCGGGAGGCTAGGTGAGCAGTACTTC. Its protein is CASSPGTSGRLGEQYF. The entire variable domain, with the rest obtained from reference TRBV18 and TRBJ2-7, is as follows: NAGVMQNPRHLVRRRGQEARLRCSPMKGHSHVYWYRQLPEEGLKFMVYLQKENIIDESGMPKERFSAEFPKEGPSILRIQQVVRGDSAAYFCASSPGTSGRLGEQYFGPGTRLTVT.

Many counts were recorded for this clonotype. The chain employs TRBV27 and TRBJ2-1; tentative D call: TRBD2 (5 bases). Trimming stripped 0 bases from V and 7 bases from J, with 13 bases between. CDR3 length equals 15 residues. Germline CDR1 and CDR2: MNHEY and SMNVEV (reference sequence). The CDR3 is CASSLSVGASNEQFF. As DNA, the CDR3 is TGTGCCAGCAGTTTATCGGTGGGAGCATCGAATGAGCAGTTCTTC.

This clonotype has ten or more counts. The chain combines TRBV20-1 with TRBJ2-7, with a possible D match to TRBD1 (6 bases). CDR1 and CDR2 (germline): DFQATT, SNEGSKA (reference sequence). V lost 4 bases and J 2 bases, leaving 9 bases between the germline ends. The CDR3 is made up of 12 amino acids. The CDR3 region has the DNA TGCAGTGCTATAGGGGGTACCTACGAGCAGTACTTC. This translates into CSAIGGTYEQYF.

This clonotype was picked up many times. The chain joins TRBV3-1 to TRBJ2-1; TRBD1 aligns across 7 bases. V was pared by 4 bases and J by 6 bases, with 12 bases of the junction left unmatched. The germline gives CDR1 LGHDT, CDR2 YNNKEL (reference sequence). The CDR3 is made up of 16 amino acids. The CDR3 DNA sequence: TGTGCCAGCAGCCCGGAAGGGGGCCTCCCTCGCAATGAGCAGTTCTTC. It codes for CASSPEGGLPRNEQFF.

This clonotype was seen at least ten times. The gene calls are TRBV5-6 and TRBJ2-1; D possibly corresponds to TRBD1 (6 bases). The CDR3 consists of 15 residues. The V end lost 4 bases, the J end lost 2 bases, and 13 bases lay between the germline ends. Germline loops: CDR1 SGHDT, CDR2 YYEEEE. The CDR3 region is CASSPGEGAYNEQFF. The CDR3 coding sequence is TGTGCCAGCAGCCCTGGAGAGGGGGCCTACAATGAGCAGTTCTTC.

In regard to this clonotype: This is likely an artifact of a read error, given a far larger clone one base away. The rearrangement links TRBV2 to TRBJ1-5; 9 nucleotides match TRBD1. Per germline, CDR1 SNHLY and CDR2 FYNNEI. The V gene end was trimmed by 5 bases and the J gene end by 6 bases; junction bases not matched to a gene: 11. CDR3 length: 16 residues. CDR3: CASSPSARQGGQPQHF. As DNA, the CDR3 is TGTGCCAGCAGTCCCTCCGCGAGACAGGGGGGTCAGCCCCAGCATTTT.

This chain uses TRBV19 with TRBJ2-3; D uncertain. The CDR3 loop spans 12 amino acids. Germline V lookup: CDR1 LNHDA, CDR2 SQIVND (reference sequence). Trimming removed 4 bases at V and 4 bases at J, with 6 bases between. As DNA, the CDR3 is TGTGCCAGTAGTAGCGATCCAGATACGCAGTATTTT. This encodes CASSSDPDTQYF.